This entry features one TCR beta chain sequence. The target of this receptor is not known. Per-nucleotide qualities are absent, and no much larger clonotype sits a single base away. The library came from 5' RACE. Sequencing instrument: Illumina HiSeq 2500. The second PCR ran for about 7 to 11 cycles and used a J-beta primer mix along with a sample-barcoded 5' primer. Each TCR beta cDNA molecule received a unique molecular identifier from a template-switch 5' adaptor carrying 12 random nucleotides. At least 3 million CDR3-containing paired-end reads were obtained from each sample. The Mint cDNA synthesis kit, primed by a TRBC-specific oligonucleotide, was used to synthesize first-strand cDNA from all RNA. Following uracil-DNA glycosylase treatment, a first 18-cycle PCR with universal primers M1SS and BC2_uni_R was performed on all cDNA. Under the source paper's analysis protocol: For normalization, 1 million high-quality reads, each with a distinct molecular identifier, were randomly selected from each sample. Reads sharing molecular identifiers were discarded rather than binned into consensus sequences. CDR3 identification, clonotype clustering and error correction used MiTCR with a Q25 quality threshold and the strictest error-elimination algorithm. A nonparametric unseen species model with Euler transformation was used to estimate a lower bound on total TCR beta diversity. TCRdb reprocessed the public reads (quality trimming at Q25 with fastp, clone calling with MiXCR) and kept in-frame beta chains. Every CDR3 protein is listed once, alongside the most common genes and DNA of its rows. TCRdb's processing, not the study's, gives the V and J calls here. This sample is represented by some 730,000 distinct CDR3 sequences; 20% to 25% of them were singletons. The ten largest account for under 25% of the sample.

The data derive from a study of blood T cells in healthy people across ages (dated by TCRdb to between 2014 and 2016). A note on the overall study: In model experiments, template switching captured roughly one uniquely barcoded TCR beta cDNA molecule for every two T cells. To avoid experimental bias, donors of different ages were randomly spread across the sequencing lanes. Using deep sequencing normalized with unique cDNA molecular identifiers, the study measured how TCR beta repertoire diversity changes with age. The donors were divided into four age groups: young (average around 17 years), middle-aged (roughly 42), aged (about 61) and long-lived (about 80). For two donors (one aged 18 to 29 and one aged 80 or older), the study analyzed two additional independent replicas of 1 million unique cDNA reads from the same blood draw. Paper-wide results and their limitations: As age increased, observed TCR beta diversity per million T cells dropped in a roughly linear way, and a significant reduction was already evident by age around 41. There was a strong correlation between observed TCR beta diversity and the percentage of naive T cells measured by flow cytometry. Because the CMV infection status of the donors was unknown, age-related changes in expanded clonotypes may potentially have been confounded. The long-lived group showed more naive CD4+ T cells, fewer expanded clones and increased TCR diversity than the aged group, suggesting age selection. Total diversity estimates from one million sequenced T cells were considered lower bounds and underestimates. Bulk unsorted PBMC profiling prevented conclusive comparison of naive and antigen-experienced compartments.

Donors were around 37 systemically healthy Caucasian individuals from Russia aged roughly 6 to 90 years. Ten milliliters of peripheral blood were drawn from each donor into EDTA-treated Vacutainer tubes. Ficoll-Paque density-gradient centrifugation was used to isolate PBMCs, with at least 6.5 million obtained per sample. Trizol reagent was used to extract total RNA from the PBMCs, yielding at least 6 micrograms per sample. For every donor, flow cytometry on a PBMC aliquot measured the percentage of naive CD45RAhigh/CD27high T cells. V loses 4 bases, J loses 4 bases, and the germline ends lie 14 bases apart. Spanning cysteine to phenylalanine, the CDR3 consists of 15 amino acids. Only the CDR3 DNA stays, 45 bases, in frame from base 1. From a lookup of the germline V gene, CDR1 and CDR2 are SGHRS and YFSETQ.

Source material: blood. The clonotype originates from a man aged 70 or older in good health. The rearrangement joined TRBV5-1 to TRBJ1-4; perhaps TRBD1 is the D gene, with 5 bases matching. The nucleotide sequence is TGCGCCAGCAGCACTTCCGGGACTAATAATGAAAAACTGTTTTTT. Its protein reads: CASSTSGTNNEKLFF.